This entry lists 29 T cell receptor beta chains sequenced from one sample in a study of blood T cell repertoires in COVID-19. TCRdb's copy holds only in-frame clones and misses some; the assay was immunoSEQ multiplex PCR. The table includes 90,000 to 130,000 clones, 70% to 90% detected once. The sample comprised peripheral blood. Source of these receptors: a human donor in a cohort sampled during active COVID-19.

This chain connects TRBV9 to TRBJ1-1; D remains ambiguous. The CDR3 is 16 amino acids. Trimming removed 3 bases at V and 0 bases at J, with 15 bases between. Germline V gene sequence: CDR1 SGDLS, CDR2 YYNGEE. The CDR3 here is CASSAVGRSLNTEAFF. Here the CDR3 DNA reads TGTGCCAGCAGCGCAGTGGGCCGCTCCTTGAACACTGAAGCTTTCTTT.

This chain uses TRBV11-1 with TRBJ2-5; D remains unclear. This CDR3 is 13 amino acids long. Trimming pared 1 base from V and 4 bases from J, leaving 7 bases between. CDR1 is SGHAT, CDR2 FQDESV, per germline (reference sequence). CDR3 DNA sequence: TGTGCCAGCAGCTTAGGTTGGGCAGAGACCCAGTACTTC. Protein product: CASSLGWAETQYF.

The gene calls are TRBV7-9 and TRBJ1-3; no clear D gene. V was clipped by 5 bases and J by 11 bases, with 16 bases between them. CDR1 is SEHNR and CDR2 is FQNEAQ in the germline V gene (reference sequence). The CDR3 sequence is 13 residues long. The CDR3 region is CASSHNKETAIYF. The CDR3 DNA reads TGTGCCAGCAGCCACAACAAGGAGACTGCCATATATTTT.

CDR3 loop: CASSSQGGRNTEAFF. In DNA form, the CDR3 reads TGTGCCAGCAGCTCACAGGGGGGGAGGAACACTGAAGCTTTCTTT. The chain has TRBV5-6 and TRBJ1-1; 8 nucleotides match TRBD1. CDR3 length: 15 residues. The ends lost 3 bases at V and 1 base at J; junction bases unmatched: 5. Germline CDR1 reads SGHDT; CDR2 reads YYEEEE.

The gene calls are TRBV3-1 (or the pseudogene TRBV3-2) and TRBJ1-4; weak D call: TRBD1 (5 bases). Germline CDR1 LGHDT, CDR2 YNNKEL (reference sequence). V was clipped by 1 base and J by 2 bases, with 20 bases between them. This CDR3 region has 19 residues. The chain's CDR3 is CASSQVRQGSRWTNEKLFF. The CDR3 region has the DNA TGTGCCAGCAGCCAAGTGAGGCAGGGCTCTCGGTGGACTAATGAAAAACTGTTTTTT.

The chain joins TRBV10-2 to TRBJ2-1; D is possibly TRBD2 (5 bases). Germline V gene data show CDR1 as WSHSY and CDR2 as SAAADI. The CDR3 length is 13 residues. Between the trimmed V and J ends, which lost 2 bases and 8 bases, there was a span of 10 bases. CDR3 region: CASSESWGDEQFF. The CDR3 DNA reads as TGCGCCAGCAGTGAGAGTTGGGGAGATGAGCAGTTCTTC.

For the CDR3, the DNA is TGCGCCAGCAGCTTTATAGCGGGAGGCTCCTACAATGAGCAGTTCTTC. It is translated as CASSFIAGGSYNEQFF. The genes are TRBV5-1 and TRBJ2-1, with 10 nucleotides matching TRBD2. Germline V gene lookup returns CDR1 SGHRS and CDR2 YFSETQ. The CDR3 has 16 amino acids. The V segment lost 2 bases and the J segment 0 bases; nucleotides outside the gene matches: 2.

J is TRBJ1-5 and V is TRBV4-1; unclear D gene. CDR3 length: 15 residues. The germline gives CDR1 MGHRA, CDR2 YSYEKL. V was clipped by 0 bases and J by 0 bases, with 6 bases between them. The CDR3 here is CASSQEVSSNQPQHF. The CDR3 bases are TGCGCCAGCAGCCAAGAAGTCAGTAGCAATCAGCCCCAGCATTTT.

The chain has TRBV3-1 (or the pseudogene TRBV3-2) and TRBJ1-1; the D is unclear. Deletions cut 4 bases from V and 4 bases from J, with 13 bases between. This CDR3 has 14 amino acids. The germline CDR1 and CDR2 sequences are LGHDT and YNNKEL (reference sequence). As DNA, the CDR3 is TGTGCCAGCAGCCCTAGAGGGTGGAGCACTGAAGCTTTCTTT. The encoded protein is CASSPRGWSTEAFF.

The chain is built from TRBV18 and TRBJ2-5; 9 bases match TRBD1. The trim removed 4 bases at V and 4 bases at J, leaving 7 bases unmatched. Germline V gene sequence: CDR1 KGHSH, CDR2 LQKENI. CDR3 length: 15 amino acids. The CDR3 loop reads CASSRGTGIRETQYF. CDR3 bases: TGTGCCAGCTCACGCGGGACAGGGATAAGAGAGACCCAGTACTTC. Using reference TRBV18 and TRBJ2-5 for the parts outside the CDR3, the full variable domain is NAGVMQNPRHLVRRRGQEARLRCSPMKGHSHVYWYRQLPEEGLKFMVYLQKENIIDESGMPKERFSAEFPKEGPSILRIQQVVRGDSAAYFCASSRGTGIRETQYFGPGTRLLVL.

The chain links TRBV5-1 to TRBJ2-3, with 8 bases identical to TRBD2. The junction had 7 bases not matched to a gene; V was cut back by 3 bases and J by 4 bases. The CDR3 has 15 residues. Germline loops: CDR1 SGHRS, CDR2 YFSETQ. CDR3 nucleotides: TGCGCCAGCAGCTCGGGACTAGGGGGATCAGATACGCAGTATTTT. As protein: CASSSGLGGSDTQYF.

This clone was counted between two and nine times. The chain uses TRBV2 and TRBJ2-5, with D possibly TRBD2 on 5 matching bases. Germline CDR1 and CDR2: SNHLY and FYNNEI. The CDR3 length is 14 residues. V dropped 6 bases and J dropped 6 bases, with 17 bases sitting between them. CDR3 in amino acids: CASRAEGVEKTQYF. The CDR3 nucleotides are TGTGCCAGCAGAGCCGAGGGCGTGGAGAAGACCCAGTACTTC.

The V gene is TRBV4-3, the J gene TRBJ2-7; D uncertain. The CDR3 runs to 15 residues. Trimming pared 0 bases from V and 2 bases from J, leaving 11 bases between. Germline V gives CDR1 LGHNA, CDR2 YSLEER. CDR3 loop: CASSQDLSSTYEQYF. The CDR3 DNA sequence: TGCGCCAGCAGCCAAGATTTGTCGTCTACCTACGAGCAGTACTTC.

This chain connects TRBV20-1 to TRBJ1-1, with 8 nucleotides matching TRBD1. The CDR3 totals 11 residues. From germline, CDR1 is DFQATT and CDR2 SNEGSKA (reference sequence). Trimming cost V 3 bases and J 11 bases; bases outside gene matches: 5. DNA for the CDR3: TGCAGTGCTAGGGGACAGGTCTTCGCTTTCTTT. This codes for CSARGQVFAFF.

The CDR3 sequence is CASSYPAGGPDEQFF. The CDR3 nucleotides read TGTGCCAGCAGTTACCCCGCGGGAGGGCCTGACGAGCAGTTCTTC. The chain recombines TRBV6-6 with TRBJ2-1; the match to TRBD2 covers 9 bases. V trimming: 2 bases; J trimming: 10 bases; junction bases outside the gene matches: 9. From germline, CDR1 is MNHNY and CDR2 SVGAGI (reference sequence). This CDR3 region has 15 residues.

The chain combines TRBV7-9 with TRBJ2-7; TRBD2 matches at 10 bases. Trimming removed 5 bases from V and 1 base from J; junction bases left unmatched: 11. This CDR3 is 17 amino acids long. CDR1 SEHNR and CDR2 FQNEAQ come from the germline V gene (reference sequence). The CDR3 sequence: CASSPKTPSGSSYEQYF. In nucleotides, the CDR3 is TGTGCCAGCAGCCCCAAAACCCCTAGCGGGAGTTCCTACGAGCAGTACTTC. Full variable domain (missing parts from reference TRBV7-9 and TRBJ2-7): DTGVSQNPRHKITKRGQNVTFRCDPISEHNRLYWYRQTLGQGPEFLTYFQNEAQLEKSRLLSDRFSAERPKGSFSTLEIQRTEQGDSAMYLCASSPKTPSGSSYEQYFGPGTRLTVT.

The rearrangement links TRBV12-3 or TRBV12-4 to TRBJ2-7; D remains unclear. This CDR3 contains 13 residues. V was cut by 3 bases and J by 2 bases, with 8 bases left in between. Here the CDR3 reads CASSFQVTYEQYF. The DNA for the CDR3 is TGTGCCAGCAGTTTCCAGGTTACCTACGAGCAGTACTTC.

V and J are TRBV18 and TRBJ1-1; possibly TRBD1 for D (5 bases). The CDR3 has 13 amino acids. V was cut by 6 bases and J by 1 base, with 9 bases left in between. The V gene's germline CDR1 is KGHSH and CDR2 LQKENI. The CDR3 coding sequence is TGTGCCAGCTCCCGACAGCAGAACACTGAAGCTTTCTTT. Its translation is CASSRQQNTEAFF. Full variable domain (rest looked up from reference TRBV18 and TRBJ1-1): NAGVMQNPRHLVRRRGQEARLRCSPMKGHSHVYWYRQLPEEGLKFMVYLQKENIIDESGMPKERFSAEFPKEGPSILRIQQVVRGDSAAYFCASSRQQNTEAFFGQGTRLTVV.

A few counts support this clone. V and J are TRBV4-2 and TRBJ1-1; D call uncertain. Germline loops: CDR1 LGHNA, CDR2 YNFKEQ. The CDR3 totals 15 residues. V shed 0 bases and J shed 3 bases, with 11 bases lying between them. Here the CDR3 reads CASSQDQALDTEAFF. The CDR3 nucleotides are TGTGCCAGCAGCCAAGATCAGGCGTTGGACACTGAAGCTTTCTTT.

J is TRBJ1-5 and V is TRBV15; 7 bases match TRBD1. V was clipped by 4 bases and J by 4 bases; unmatched bases: 7. CDR3 size: 15 residues. Germline-derived CDR1 and CDR2 are LNHNV and YYDKDF (reference sequence). The DNA for the CDR3 is TGTGCCACCAGCAAATACAGGGGATCTAATCAGCCCCAGCATTTT. Protein sequence: CATSKYRGSNQPQHF.

The chain uses TRBV5-1 and TRBJ2-2; D is ambiguous. CDR1 is SGHRS, CDR2 YFSETQ, per germline. CDR3 size: 15 residues. V gave up 5 bases and J gave up 2 bases, with 13 bases separating them. CDR3 region: CASRPLQTNTGELFF. The DNA for the CDR3 is TGCGCCAGCAGACCTTTGCAGACTAACACCGGGGAGCTGTTTTTT.

The table lists this clone with a count of one. This chain links TRBV6-4 with TRBJ1-1, with D perhaps matching TRBD1 (5 bases). The germline V gene has CDR1 MRHNA and CDR2 SNTAGT. Trimming removed 6 bases at V and 1 base at J, with 9 bases between. CDR3 size: 13 residues. CDR3 coding DNA: TGTGCCAGCAGCGCCCAGGGGAACACTGAAGCTTTCTTT. Amino acid sequence: CASSAQGNTEAFF.

The chain couples TRBV18 to TRBJ1-1; D might be TRBD1 (5 bases). The CDR3 is 13 amino acids. Per the germline V gene, CDR1 is KGHSH and CDR2 is LQKENI. V lost 4 bases to trimming and J lost 4 bases, with 10 bases between them. CDR3 coding DNA: TGTGCCAGCTCACAGGGGTTGTTCACTGAAGCTTTCTTT. This sequence encodes CASSQGLFTEAFF.

The chain links TRBV28 to TRBJ1-5; 7 bases are a match to TRBD1. Germline assignment: CDR1 MDHEN and CDR2 SYDVKM. The CDR3 covers 14 residues. The trim removed 5 bases at V and 5 bases at J, leaving 6 bases unmatched. For the CDR3, the DNA is TGTGCCAGCAGTCCCGGGACAGTTTATCAGCCCCAGCATTTT. Amino acids: CASSPGTVYQPQHF.

The V call is TRBV9, the J call TRBJ2-6; D might be TRBD2 (6 bases). In germline, CDR1 is SGDLS, CDR2 YYNGEE. Trimming pared 3 bases from V and 2 bases from J, leaving 9 bases between. The CDR3 extends over 15 amino acids. The CDR3 sequence is CASSARLAGANVLTF. The CDR3 DNA is TGTGCCAGCAGCGCCCGACTAGCTGGGGCCAACGTCCTGACTTTC.

The chain is built from TRBV24-1 and TRBJ2-2; no definite D call. V lost 12 bases and J 0 bases, leaving 10 bases between the germline ends. The CDR3 extends over 13 amino acids. Per the germline V gene, CDR1 is KGHDR and CDR2 is SFDVKD. The CDR3 DNA is TGTGCCTCCCAGGAAACGAACACCGGGGAGCTGTTTTTT. Encoded protein: CASQETNTGELFF.

The chain has TRBV7-3 and TRBJ2-2; D is ambiguous. V lost 2 bases to trimming and J lost 6 bases, with 7 bases between them. The CDR3 is made up of 13 amino acids. Germline values: CDR1 SGHTA, CDR2 FQGTGA. DNA for the CDR3: TGTGCCAGCAGCTTATATTTCTCCGGGGAGCTGTTTTTT. Protein product: CASSLYFSGELFF.

The rearrangement joins TRBV5-4 to TRBJ2-2; 9 positions match TRBD2. Germline CDR1 SGHNT, CDR2 YYREEE (reference sequence). The CDR3 spans 15 residues. J gave up 5 bases and V 2 bases, and 4 bases lay outside the gene matches. CDR3 sequence reads: CASSFSGGGTGELFF. The CDR3 DNA sequence: TGTGCCAGCAGCTTTAGCGGGGGCGGGACCGGGGAGCTGTTTTTT.

The chain joins TRBV19 to TRBJ1-1; TRBD1 might be the D (6 bases). The CDR3 has 15 residues. The germline V and J ends were trimmed by 7 bases and 1 base, with 16 bases remaining between them. Germline CDR1 reads LNHDA; CDR2 reads SQIVND (reference sequence). This CDR3 is CASISMGASNTEAFF. CDR3 sequence (DNA): TGTGCCAGTATTTCCATGGGGGCTTCGAACACTGAAGCTTTCTTT.